This T cell receptor beta chain originates from a study of T cells in women clearing cervical HPV infection. Study in general: Blood came at first lesion visit for cases, post-clearance for controls.

Dot-blot hybridization genotyped cervical HPV amplified with MY09/MY11 PCR. Concerning this clone: From the germline J gene comes the end of the CDR3, since the read stops 3 residues before it.

The V gene end was trimmed by 6 bases and the J gene end by 8 bases; junction bases not matched to a gene: 12. Germline loops: CDR1 SNHLY, CDR2 FYNNEI. The CDR3 runs 15 residues. TCR beta CDR3 amplified by multiplex PCR from roughly 1,100 ng genomic DNA. Method: immunoSEQ multiplex PCR; TCRdb's copy keeps in-frame clones and lacks some. This sample contains approximately 41,000 clones. The sequence was obtained from a woman between 18 and 70 years old with a cervical HPV16 infection that either progressed to CIN3+ or cleared (not recorded which). The chain has TRBV2 and TRBJ1-4, with TRBD1 identical over 7 bases. Material: blood buffy coat. The CDR3 loop is CASRDTGARREKLFF. The covered CDR3 bases are TGTGCCAGCAGGGACACAGGGGCCCGGAGGGAAAAA. The entire variable domain, with the rest obtained from reference TRBV2 and TRBJ1-4, is as follows: EPEVTQTPSHQVTQMGQEVILRCVPISNHLYFYWYRQILGQKVEFLVSFYNNEISEKSEIFDDQFSVERPDGSNFTLKIRSTKLEDSAMYFCASRDTGARREKLFFGSGTQLSVL.